The source of this TCR beta chain is a study of blood T cell repertoires in COVID-19. Whole-study context: Both acute and convalescent COVID-19 samples were obtained from the United States, Italy and Spain. From T cells, B-cell-depleted T cells, or PBMCs came the material, which was cDNA or gDNA.

Authors' methods: How many nucleated cells were present was estimated from reference gene primer amplification. Profiled with immunoSEQ multiplex PCR; TCRdb holds only in-frame clones, not every one. The DNA gave D and trimming, while V, J and clone size come from that table. Of about 280,000 clones listed, approximately 86% are singletons. Patients in Seattle were enrolled during active infection, then followed longitudinally. The clonotype was recovered from a woman aged 70-85 years with COVID-19, enrolled during active disease. Sequenced: peripheral blood.

The CDR3, as DNA: TGTGCCGTGACACGGGGGACCTACAATGAGCAGTTCTTC. This codes for CAVTRGTYNEQFF. V gene TRBV10-3 combines with J gene TRBJ2-1, with D possibly matching TRBD2 (6 bases). CDR3 length: 13 residues. V lost 11 bases and J lost 2, with 13 bases in between. Germline loops: CDR1 ENHRY, CDR2 SYGVKD.